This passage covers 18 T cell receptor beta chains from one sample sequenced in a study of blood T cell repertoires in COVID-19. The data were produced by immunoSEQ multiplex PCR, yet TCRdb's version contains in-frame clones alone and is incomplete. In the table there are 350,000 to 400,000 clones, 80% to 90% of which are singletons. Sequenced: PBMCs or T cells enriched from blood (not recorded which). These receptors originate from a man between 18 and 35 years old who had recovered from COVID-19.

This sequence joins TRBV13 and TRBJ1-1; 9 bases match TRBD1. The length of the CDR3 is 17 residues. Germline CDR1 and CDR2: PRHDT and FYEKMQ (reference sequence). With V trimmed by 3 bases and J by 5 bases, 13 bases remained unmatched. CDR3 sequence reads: CASSFVPGQGGKTEAFF. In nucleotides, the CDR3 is TGTGCCAGCAGCTTTGTCCCGGGACAGGGAGGAAAGACTGAAGCTTTCTTT.

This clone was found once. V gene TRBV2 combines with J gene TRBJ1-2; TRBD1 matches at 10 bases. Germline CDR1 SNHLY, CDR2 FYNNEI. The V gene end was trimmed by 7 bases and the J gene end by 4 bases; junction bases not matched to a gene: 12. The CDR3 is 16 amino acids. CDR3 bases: TGTGCCAGCAATCCCACCCGGGACAGGGGTCCCTATGGCTACACCTTC. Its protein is CASNPTRDRGPYGYTF.

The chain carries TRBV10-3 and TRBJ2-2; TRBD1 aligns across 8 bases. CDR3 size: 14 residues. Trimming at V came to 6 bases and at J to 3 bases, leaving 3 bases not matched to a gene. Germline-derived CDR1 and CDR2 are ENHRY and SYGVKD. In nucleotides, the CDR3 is TGTGCCATCAGGGGGACAGGTGACACCGGGGAGCTGTTTTTT. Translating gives CAIRGTGDTGELFF.

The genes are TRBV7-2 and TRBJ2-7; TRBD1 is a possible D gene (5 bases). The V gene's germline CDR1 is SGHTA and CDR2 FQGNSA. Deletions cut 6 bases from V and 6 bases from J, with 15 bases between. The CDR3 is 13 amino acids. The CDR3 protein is CASRAQTGFEQYF. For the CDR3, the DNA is TGTGCCAGCAGAGCCCAAACAGGATTCGAGCAGTACTTC.

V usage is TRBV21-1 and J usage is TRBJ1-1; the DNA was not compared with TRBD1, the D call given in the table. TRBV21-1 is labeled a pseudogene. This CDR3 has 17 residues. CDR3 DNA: TGTGCCAGCAGCAAAACGAAGGACAGGGGAGGGGACACTGAAGCTTTCTTT. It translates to CASSKTKDRGGDTEAFF.

The CDR3 region is CASSVGTGGGNEKLFF. Written as DNA, the CDR3 is TGTGCCAGCAGCGTGGGTACGGGGGGAGGGAATGAAAAACTGTTTTTT. V gene TRBV9 combines with J gene TRBJ1-4, with D perhaps matching TRBD1 (5 bases). The CDR3 is 16 residues long. Looked up from germline, CDR1 is SGDLS and CDR2 is YYNGEE. V lost 2 bases and J lost 5, with 16 bases in between.

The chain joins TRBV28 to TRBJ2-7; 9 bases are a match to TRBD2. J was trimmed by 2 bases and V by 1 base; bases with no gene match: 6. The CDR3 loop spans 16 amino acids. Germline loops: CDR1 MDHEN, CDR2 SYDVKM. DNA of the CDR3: TGTGCCAGCAGTTTATCTACTAGCGGGTCAACCTACGAGCAGTACTTC. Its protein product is CASSLSTSGSTYEQYF.

CDR3 loop: CASSPRLESQPQHF. The DNA for the CDR3 is TGTGCCAGCAGCCCCCGACTCGAGAGTCAGCCCCAGCATTTT. The V call is TRBV9, the J call TRBJ1-5; D not resolved. The CDR3 runs to 14 residues. Trimming shortened V by 4 bases and J by 6 bases, and 14 bases separated the two germline ends. Germline V gene sequence: CDR1 SGDLS, CDR2 YYNGEE.

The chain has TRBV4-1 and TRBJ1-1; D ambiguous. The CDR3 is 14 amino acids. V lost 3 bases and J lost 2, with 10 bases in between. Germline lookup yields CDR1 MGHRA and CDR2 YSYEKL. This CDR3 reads CASSHTGSNTEAFF. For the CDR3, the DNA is TGCGCCAGCAGCCACACCGGGAGTAACACTGAAGCTTTCTTT.

This CDR3 is CASSSKLTSGSYNEQFF. In DNA, the CDR3 is TGTGCCAGCAGTTCTAAGTTGACTAGCGGATCCTACAATGAGCAGTTCTTC. The rearrangement joins TRBV7-9 to TRBJ2-1; 9 bases align to TRBD2. Germline V gene sequence: CDR1 SEHNR, CDR2 FQNEAQ (reference sequence). The CDR3 extends over 17 amino acids. Trimming at V came to 6 bases and at J to 1 base, leaving 10 bases not matched to a gene.

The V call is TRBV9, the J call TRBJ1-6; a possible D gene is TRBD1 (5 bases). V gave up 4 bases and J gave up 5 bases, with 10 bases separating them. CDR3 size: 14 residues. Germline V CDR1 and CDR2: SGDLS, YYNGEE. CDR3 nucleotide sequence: TGTGCCAGCAGCTTGGACATTAATAATTCACCCCTCCACTTT. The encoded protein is CASSLDINNSPLHF.

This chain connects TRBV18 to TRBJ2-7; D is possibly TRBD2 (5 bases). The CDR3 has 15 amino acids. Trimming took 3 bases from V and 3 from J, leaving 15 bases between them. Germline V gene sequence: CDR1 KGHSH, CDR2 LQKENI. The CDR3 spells CASSPRVGEYYEQYF. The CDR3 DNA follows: TGTGCCAGCTCACCTCGAGTCGGGGAGTACTACGAGCAGTACTTC.

For the CDR3, the DNA is TGTGCCAGCAGTATAGACAGTCGGAAAAACATTCAGTACTTC. This gives the protein CASSIDSRKNIQYF. The chain carries TRBV27 and TRBJ2-4, with D tentatively TRBD1 (5 bases). The CDR3 runs to 14 residues. Trimming took 5 bases from V and 4 from J, leaving 12 bases between them. Germline V lookup: CDR1 MNHEY, CDR2 SMNVEV (reference sequence).

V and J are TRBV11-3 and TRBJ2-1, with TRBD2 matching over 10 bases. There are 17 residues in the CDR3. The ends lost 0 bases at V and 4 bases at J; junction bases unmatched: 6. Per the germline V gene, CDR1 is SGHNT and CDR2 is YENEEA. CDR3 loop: CASSLDLGLAAYNEQFF. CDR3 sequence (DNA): TGTGCCAGCAGCTTAGATCTCGGACTAGCGGCTTACAATGAGCAGTTCTTC.

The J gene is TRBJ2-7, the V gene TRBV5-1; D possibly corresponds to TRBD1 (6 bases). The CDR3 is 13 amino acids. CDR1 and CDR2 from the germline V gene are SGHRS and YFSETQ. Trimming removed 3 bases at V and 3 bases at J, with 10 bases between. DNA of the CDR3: TGCGCCAGCAGCTCGGGACACAACTACGAGCAGTACTTC. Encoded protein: CASSSGHNYEQYF.

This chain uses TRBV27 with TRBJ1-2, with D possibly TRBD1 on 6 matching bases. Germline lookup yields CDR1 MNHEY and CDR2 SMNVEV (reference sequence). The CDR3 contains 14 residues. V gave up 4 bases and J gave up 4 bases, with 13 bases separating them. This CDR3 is CASSSKGGGYGYTF. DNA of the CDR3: TGTGCCAGCAGTTCTAAGGGAGGGGGCTATGGCTACACCTTC.

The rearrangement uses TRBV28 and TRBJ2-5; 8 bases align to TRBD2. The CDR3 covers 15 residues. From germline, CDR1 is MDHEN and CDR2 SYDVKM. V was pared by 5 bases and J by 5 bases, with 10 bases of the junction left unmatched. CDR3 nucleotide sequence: TGTGCCAGCAGTGGAGCCGGGACTAGAGGTGAGACCCAGTACTTC. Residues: CASSGAGTRGETQYF.

The CDR3 region is CASSRSGGTSNTGELFF. CDR3 coding DNA: TGTGCCAGCAGCCGGAGCGGGGGGACCTCGAACACCGGGGAGCTGTTTTTT. V gene TRBV9 combines with J gene TRBJ2-2; 9 nucleotides match TRBD2. CDR1 SGDLS and CDR2 YYNGEE come from the germline V gene. This CDR3 has 17 residues. With V trimmed by 4 bases and J by 0 bases, 7 bases remained unmatched.